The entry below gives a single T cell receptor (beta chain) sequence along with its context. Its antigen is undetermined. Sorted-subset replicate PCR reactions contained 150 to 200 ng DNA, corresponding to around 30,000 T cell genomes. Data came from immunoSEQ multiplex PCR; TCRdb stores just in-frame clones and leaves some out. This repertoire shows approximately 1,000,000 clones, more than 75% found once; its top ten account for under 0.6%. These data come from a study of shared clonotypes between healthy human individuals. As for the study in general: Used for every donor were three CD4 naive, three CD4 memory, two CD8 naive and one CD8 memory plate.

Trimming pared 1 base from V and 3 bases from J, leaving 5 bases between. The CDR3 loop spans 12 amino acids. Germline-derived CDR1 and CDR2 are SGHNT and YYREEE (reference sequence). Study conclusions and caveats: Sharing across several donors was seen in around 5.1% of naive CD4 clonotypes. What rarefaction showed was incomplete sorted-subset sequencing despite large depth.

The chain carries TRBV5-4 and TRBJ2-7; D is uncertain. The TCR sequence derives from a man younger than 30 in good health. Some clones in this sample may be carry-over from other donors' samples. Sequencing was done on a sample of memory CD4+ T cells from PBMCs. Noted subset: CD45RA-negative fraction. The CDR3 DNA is TGTGCCAGCAGCTTGCGAAACTACGAGCAGTACTTC. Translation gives CASSLRNYEQYF.